Reported below is one T cell receptor beta chain. No antigen is known for it. The entry originates in a study of molecular identifiers for immune sequencing clone quantification. In the study overall: Replicates involved a five-way split of RNA from roughly 21,000 or 96,000 naive CD8 cells, with sequencing of four.

With RNA at 10%, 30% or 50%, naive CD8 libraries came from around 20,000 to 990,000 sorted cells. Study conclusions and caveats: Sizes of clones that are highly expanded could be underestimated (if identical TCR molecules share a barcode).

Deletions cut 6 bases from V and 3 bases from J, with 14 bases between. Germline V gene data show CDR1 as SEHNR and CDR2 as FQNEAQ (reference sequence). The CDR3 spans 14 residues. Each CDR3 protein is one row after TCRdb ran MiXCR on the PCR reads. This repertoire shows about 510,000 distinct CDR3 sequences, about 25% found once; its top ten account for roughly 0.77%. Sequencing was done on a sample of naive CD8+ T cells from blood, with Jurkat cell RNA spiked in. Subset denoted: FACS-sorted CD8+CD4-CCR7+CD45RA+ naive T cells. The chain recombines TRBV7-9 with TRBJ2-5; no reliable D call. The clonotype originates from a human donor in good health. Some libraries in this study had Jurkat cell RNA spiked in. In DNA form, the CDR3 reads TGTGCCAGCAGTTCGGTCGCCGACGAAGAGACCCAGTACTTC. Protein product: CASSSVADEETQYF.